Each of the 22 T cell receptor beta chains below was sequenced from the same sample in a study of regulatory T cells. Amplification used 52 TRBV primers and 13 TRBJ primers. Assay used: immunoSEQ multiplex PCR; TCRdb lists only in-frame clones, some missing. The sample records approximately 15,000 clones, roughly 90% being singletons. Input material: CD8+ T cells sorted from blood. These receptors came from a person aged 18-35 years with CD3G deficiency.

The chain links TRBV7-2 to TRBJ2-5; D call uncertain. With the DNA end fitting TRBJ2-7 better, the J assignment may be wrong. Germline CDR1 SGHTA, CDR2 FQGNSA. The CDR3 runs 15 residues. The CDR3 spells CASSPVAAQFHEQYF. The CDR3 DNA follows: TGTGCCAGCAGCCCCGTCGCCGCGCAGTTCCACGAGCAGTACTTC.

This clone was picked up one time. This chain links TRBV7-2 with TRBJ2-3; no definite D call. Germline V gene sequence: CDR1 SGHTA, CDR2 FQGNSA. Trimming took 4 bases from V and 2 from J, leaving 4 bases between them. This CDR3 has 12 residues. The CDR3 loop reads CASSSPTDTQYF. CDR3 bases: TGTGCCAGCAGCTCCCCCACAGATACGCAGTATTTT.

V is TRBV7-6 and J is TRBJ2-3; D unclear. Germline V lookup: CDR1 SGHVS, CDR2 FNYEAQ. The CDR3 length is 15 residues. V was trimmed by 4 bases and J by 2 bases, leaving 13 bases between them. The CDR3 here is CASSSFPQHTDTQYF. DNA of the CDR3: TGTGCCAGCAGCTCCTTTCCCCAGCACACAGATACGCAGTATTTT. The variable domain in full, completed from reference TRBV7-6 and TRBJ2-3, reads GAGVSQSPRYKVTKRGQDVALRCDPISGHVSLYWYRQALGQGPEFLTYFNYEAQQDKSGLPNDRFSAERPEGSISTLTIQRTEQRDSAMYRCASSSFPQHTDTQYFGPGTRLTVL.

The chain links TRBV27 to TRBJ1-1, with D hard to call. The CDR3 spans 14 residues. Germline V CDR1 and CDR2: MNHEY, SMNVEV (reference sequence). Trimming took off 2 bases at V and 5 bases at J, with 12 bases between the two ends. This CDR3 is CASSLGGSRTEAFF. The CDR3 DNA sequence: TGTGCCAGCAGTTTAGGCGGCAGCCGGACTGAAGCTTTCTTT.

This rearrangement joins TRBV7-6 to TRBJ2-3; tentatively, D is TRBD2 (6 bases). V was pared by 1 base and J by 1 base, with 9 bases between. CDR1 and CDR2 (germline): SGHVS, FNYEAQ. The CDR3 length is 15 residues. CDR3: CASSLVTGGTDTQYF. CDR3 DNA: TGTGCCAGCAGCTTAGTAACGGGGGGCACAGATACGCAGTATTTT.

The V call is TRBV7-6, the J call TRBJ2-7; maybe TRBD2 (6 bases). Germline V gene data show CDR1 as SGHVS and CDR2 as FNYEAQ. The CDR3 has 14 amino acids. The ends were cut back, 5 bases at V and 3 bases at J, with 14 bases in the middle. The CDR3 nucleotides read TGTGCCAGCAGCCTAGGCGGGGCCTTCTACGAGCAGTACTTC. This gives the protein CASSLGGAFYEQYF.

The genes are TRBV25-1 and TRBJ2-7; no clear D. V gave up 8 bases and J gave up 6 bases, with 17 bases separating them. CDR1 is MGHDK, CDR2 SYGVNS, per germline. This CDR3 is 13 amino acids long. CDR3 bases: TGTGCCAGCGCTTCCCCATCCTTAGGCGAGCAGTACTTC. This gives the protein CASASPSLGEQYF.

CDR3 nucleotides: TGCGCCAGCACTAGCGGGGGGGCGGGCGAGCAGTACTTC. Its translation is CASTSGGAGEQYF. The V call is TRBV5-1, the J call TRBJ2-7, with 12 bases identical to TRBD2. J was trimmed by 6 bases and V by 6 bases; bases with no gene match: 4. CDR3 length equals 13 residues. Germline lookup yields CDR1 SGHRS and CDR2 YFSETQ.

This clone was seen a single time. The chain carries TRBV5-4 and TRBJ1-3; no reliable D call. CDR3 size: 11 residues. CDR1 and CDR2 (germline): SGHNT, YYREEE (reference sequence). The ends were cut back, 6 bases at V and 2 bases at J, with 3 bases in the middle. Here the CDR3 reads CASTTGNTIYF. The CDR3 region has the DNA TGTGCCAGCACCACTGGAAACACCATATATTTT.

V is TRBV19 and J is TRBJ1-1; D perhaps matches TRBD1 (5 bases). The CDR3 is 15 residues long. CDR1 and CDR2 from the germline V gene are LNHDA and SQIVND (reference sequence). The V end was cut by 3 bases, the J end by 1 base, with 12 bases between. CDR3 DNA sequence: TGTGCCAGTAGTATGAAGGGCACAGGGAACACTGAAGCTTTCTTT. Its protein is CASSMKGTGNTEAFF.

The J gene is TRBJ1-2, the V gene TRBV11-2; D may be TRBD1 (6 bases). V lost 1 base and J lost 2, with 8 bases in between. CDR3 length: 14 amino acids. CDR1 and CDR2 from the germline V gene are SGHAT and FQNNGV. In DNA form, the CDR3 reads TGTGCCAGCAGCTTAGGGACAGAGAACTATGGCTACACCTTC. Translation: CASSLGTENYGYTF.

The chain combines TRBV7-9 with TRBJ1-1; 8 nucleotides line up with TRBD1. V shed 4 bases, J shed 7 bases, and the junction held 8 bases outside the gene matches. The germline V gene has CDR1 SEHNR and CDR2 FQNEAQ (reference sequence). This CDR3 has 14 amino acids. The DNA of the CDR3 is TGTGCCAGCAGCTACCAGGGGGCCGGGGATGAAGCTTTCTTT. Protein: CASSYQGAGDEAFF.

This CDR3 is CASSPPATRWETQYF. In DNA form, the CDR3 reads TGTGCCAGCAGCCCGCCGGCCACTAGGTGGGAGACCCAGTACTTC. This chain joins TRBV7-8 and TRBJ2-5, with D possibly being TRBD2 (5 bases). This CDR3 is 15 amino acids long. Between the trimmed V and J ends, which lost 5 bases and 5 bases, there was a span of 18 bases. The germline CDR1 and CDR2 sequences are SGHVS and FQNEAQ.

The chain couples TRBV7-9 to TRBJ2-7, with D uncertain. Germline V lookup: CDR1 SEHNR, CDR2 FQNEAQ (reference sequence). This CDR3 has 13 residues. V lost 4 bases and J 2 bases, leaving 9 bases between the germline ends. The CDR3 reads CASSWGRTYEQYF. The CDR3 nucleotides are TGTGCCAGCAGCTGGGGTCGGACCTACGAGCAGTACTTC. The whole variable domain, remainder taken from reference TRBV7-9 and TRBJ2-7, is DTGVSQNPRHKITKRGQNVTFRCDPISEHNRLYWYRQTLGQGPEFLTYFQNEAQLEKSRLLSDRFSAERPKGSFSTLEIQRTEQGDSAMYLCASSWGRTYEQYFGPGTRLTVT.

The J gene is TRBJ1-5, the V gene TRBV5-6; weak D call: TRBD1 (5 bases). Germline V gene data show CDR1 as SGHDT and CDR2 as YYEEEE. Trimming cost V 4 bases and J 1 base, with 12 bases left between them. This CDR3 spans 15 amino acids. The CDR3 DNA follows: TGTGCCAGCAGCCATTGGGGGGACAGCAATCAGCCCCAGCATTTT. Its translation: CASSHWGDSNQPQHF.

The chain joins TRBV6-5 to TRBJ1-3; D not certain. Germline-derived CDR1 and CDR2 are MNHEY and SVGAGI. This CDR3 has 11 residues. Deletions cut 4 bases from V and 10 bases from J, with 8 bases between. The CDR3: CASSFGGTIYF. CDR3 nucleotides: TGTGCCAGCAGTTTCGGTGGGACCATATATTTT.

CDR3 nucleotide sequence: TGTGCCATCAGTGATTCGGCGGGAGGGCTGAGTGAGCAGTTCTTC. It codes for CAISDSAGGLSEQFF. The V gene is TRBV10-3, the J gene TRBJ2-1; TRBD2 matches at 9 bases. The V segment lost 3 bases and the J segment 9 bases; nucleotides outside the gene matches: 9. Germline CDR1 is ENHRY and CDR2 is SYGVKD. The CDR3 is 15 residues long.

This clone was picked up one time. The chain carries TRBV9 and TRBJ2-1; the match to TRBD2 covers 7 bases. Trimming removed 2 bases from V and 4 bases from J; junction bases left unmatched: 6. CDR1 and CDR2 (germline): SGDLS, YYNGEE. The CDR3 is 15 amino acids. CDR3 sequence reads: CASSVGGGGYNEQFF. For the CDR3, the DNA is TGTGCCAGCAGCGTCGGCGGGGGTGGGTACAATGAGCAGTTCTTC. Looking up the rest from reference TRBV9 and TRBJ2-1 gives the full variable domain: DSGVTQTPKHLITATGQRVTLRCSPRSGDLSVYWYQQSLDQGLQFLIQYYNGEERAKGNILERFSAQQFPDLHSELNLSSLELGDSALYFCASSVGGGGYNEQFFGPGTRLTVL.

The CDR3 coding sequence is TGTGCCAGTAATTTTGGGGGGGGGACTGAAGCTTTCTTT. Its protein product is CASNFGGGTEAFF. J is TRBJ1-1 and V is TRBV19, with D perhaps TRBD1 (5 bases). The CDR3 covers 13 residues. V dropped 7 bases and J dropped 5 bases, with 14 bases sitting between them. Germline V CDR1 and CDR2: LNHDA, SQIVND (reference sequence). Full variable domain (remainder filled in from reference TRBV19 and TRBJ1-1): DGGITQSPKYLFRKEGQNVTLSCEQNLNHDAMYWYRQDPGQGLRLIYYSQIVNDFQKGDIAEGYSVSREKKESFPLTVTSAQKNPTAFYLCASNFGGGTEAFFGQGTRLTVV.

The V call is TRBV5-6, the J call TRBJ1-4, with 7 nucleotides matching TRBD1. The CDR3 is made up of 14 amino acids. Germline V gene data show CDR1 as SGHDT and CDR2 as YYEEEE. V was clipped by 1 base and J by 8 bases; unmatched bases: 5. The CDR3: CASSLSQGGEKLFF. The CDR3, as DNA: TGTGCCAGCAGCTTGAGCCAGGGGGGAGAAAAACTGTTTTTT.

This sequence joins TRBV28 and TRBJ2-7, with D possibly TRBD2 on 6 matching bases. The CDR3 has 16 amino acids. From germline, CDR1 is MDHEN and CDR2 SYDVKM. V dropped 4 bases and J dropped 5 bases, with 21 bases sitting between them. The chain's CDR3 is CASSSPLEGVANEQYF. Here the CDR3 DNA reads TGTGCCAGCAGTTCTCCCTTGGAGGGAGTAGCAAACGAGCAGTACTTC. Together with reference TRBV28 and TRBJ2-7, the CDR3 gives the full variable domain: DVKVTQSSRYLVKRTGEKVFLECVQDMDHENMFWYRQDPGLGLRLIYFSYDVKMKEKGDIPEGYSVSREKKERFSLILESASTNQTSMYLCASSSPLEGVANEQYFGPGTRLTVT.

V and J are TRBV27 and TRBJ2-7, with 9 bases matching TRBD2. Trimming took 3 bases from V and 6 from J; bases not matched to a gene: 3. This CDR3 is built from 13 residues. Germline lookup yields CDR1 MNHEY and CDR2 SMNVEV (reference sequence). The CDR3 sequence: CASSFGLATEQYF. The DNA of the CDR3 is TGTGCCAGCAGTTTCGGACTAGCGACCGAGCAGTACTTC.